These 10 T cell receptor beta chains came from one sample sequenced in a study of blood T cell repertoires in COVID-19 (dated by TCRdb to 2019 to 2021). The library was prepared using the immunoSEQ multiplex PCR assay. As stored in TCRdb, this immuneACCESS dataset retains in-frame rearrangements with V and J assigned. A fraction of the clones does not appear; measured against another copy, unresolved V genes explain less than half of the discrepancy, and the remainder lacks a known reason. The sample contains around 260,000 clones, about 85% of them found a single time. Together, the top ten hold around 3.6% of the sample. Sequenced material: peripheral blood. These receptors were obtained from a man aged 18 to 29 with active or convalescent COVID-19.

The J gene is TRBJ2-3, the V gene TRBV5-4; 10 bases align to TRBD1. The CDR3 extends over 16 amino acids. V was pared by 3 bases and J by 3 bases, with 7 bases of the junction left unmatched. In germline, CDR1 is SGHNT, CDR2 YYREEE (reference sequence). CDR3 protein: CASSSPRDRGTDTQYF. The CDR3 bases are TGTGCCAGCAGCTCGCCGAGGGACAGGGGAACAGATACGCAGTATTTT.

V is TRBV5-1 and J is TRBJ1-6, with D uncertain. This CDR3 contains 14 residues. Looked up from germline, CDR1 is SGHRS and CDR2 is YFSETQ. V lost 4 bases to trimming and J lost 7 bases, with 12 bases between them. CDR3 DNA: TGCGCCAGCAGCCCTGAGGTGGTAAATTCACCCCTCCACTTT. Its translation: CASSPEVVNSPLHF.

This clone is a singleton in its sample. The chain links TRBV27 to TRBJ1-5; TRBD1 is a possible D gene (5 bases). V lost 7 bases to trimming and J lost 4 bases, with 14 bases between them. Germline values: CDR1 MNHEY, CDR2 SMNVEV (reference sequence). The length of the CDR3 is 14 residues. DNA for the CDR3: TGTGCCAGCACCAGGGCAGGGAGGAATCAGCCCCAGCATTTT. Translation gives CASTRAGRNQPQHF.

The chain links TRBV29-1 to TRBJ2-7; 9 bases line up with TRBD1. The CDR3 has 11 residues. The germline gives CDR1 SQVTM, CDR2 ANQGSEA. V was clipped by 4 bases and J by 12 bases; unmatched bases: 7. The CDR3 DNA sequence: TGCAGCGTTGGGACAGGGGTTTATCGGTACTTC. Its protein product is CSVGTGVYRYF.

This chain joins TRBV6-6 and TRBJ2-5; TRBD1 might be the D (5 bases). Trimming took off 6 bases at V and 5 bases at J, with 10 bases between the two ends. Germline CDR1 and CDR2: MNHNY and SVGAGI (reference sequence). There are 12 residues in the CDR3. The CDR3, as DNA: TGTGCCAGCAGCAGGGATTATGAGACCCAGTACTTC. Translated, it gives CASSRDYETQYF.

A few counts support this clone. The genes are TRBV7-9 and TRBJ1-2; TRBD1 matches 10 bases. This CDR3 is built from 15 residues. J lost 8 bases, V lost 0 bases, and 6 bases had no gene match. From germline, CDR1 is SEHNR and CDR2 FQNEAQ (reference sequence). The CDR3: CASSLAGTGAEGYTF. The CDR3 DNA reads as TGTGCCAGCAGCTTAGCGGGGACAGGGGCGGAGGGCTACACCTTC. The full variable domain, rest sourced from reference TRBV7-9 and TRBJ1-2, is DTGVSQNPRHKITKRGQNVTFRCDPISEHNRLYWYRQTLGQGPEFLTYFQNEAQLEKSRLLSDRFSAERPKGSFSTLEIQRTEQGDSAMYLCASSLAGTGAEGYTFGSGTRLTVV.

This chain joins TRBV6-6 and TRBJ2-3; TRBD1 matches 9 bases. The germline V gene encodes CDR1 MNHNY and CDR2 SVGAGI (reference sequence). J gave up 3 bases and V 7 bases, and 5 bases lay outside the gene matches. The CDR3 is 14 residues long. CDR3 loop: CASTLGQGTDTQYF. CDR3 coding DNA: TGTGCCAGCACCCTTGGACAGGGGACAGATACGCAGTATTTT.

The chain combines TRBV9 with TRBJ2-4, with 11 nucleotides matching TRBD2. V lost 4 bases to trimming and J lost 6 bases; unmatched junction nucleotides: 9. The CDR3 extends over 16 amino acids. Germline CDR1 reads SGDLS; CDR2 reads YYNGEE. DNA for the CDR3: TGTGCCAGCAGCTTACGGGCCGGGACTAGCGGAAACATTCAGTACTTC. Translation: CASSLRAGTSGNIQYF.

V usage is TRBV30 and J usage is TRBJ2-1, with 9 bases aligning to TRBD1. V lost 5 bases and J lost 0; bases outside the gene matches: 5. Per the germline V gene, CDR1 is GTSNPN and CDR2 is SVGIG (reference sequence). The CDR3 contains 15 residues. The CDR3 protein is CAWSWDRVSYNEQFF. The CDR3 DNA reads TGTGCCTGGTCGTGGGACAGGGTCTCCTACAATGAGCAGTTCTTC.

J is TRBJ1-6 and V is TRBV27, with unresolved D. Germline assignment: CDR1 MNHEY and CDR2 SMNVEV (reference sequence). CDR3 length: 12 residues. The V end lost 6 bases, the J end lost 6 bases, and 6 bases lay between the germline ends. CDR3 in amino acids: CASSVFNSPLHF. The DNA for the CDR3 is TGTGCCAGCAGCGTGTTTAATTCACCCCTCCACTTT.